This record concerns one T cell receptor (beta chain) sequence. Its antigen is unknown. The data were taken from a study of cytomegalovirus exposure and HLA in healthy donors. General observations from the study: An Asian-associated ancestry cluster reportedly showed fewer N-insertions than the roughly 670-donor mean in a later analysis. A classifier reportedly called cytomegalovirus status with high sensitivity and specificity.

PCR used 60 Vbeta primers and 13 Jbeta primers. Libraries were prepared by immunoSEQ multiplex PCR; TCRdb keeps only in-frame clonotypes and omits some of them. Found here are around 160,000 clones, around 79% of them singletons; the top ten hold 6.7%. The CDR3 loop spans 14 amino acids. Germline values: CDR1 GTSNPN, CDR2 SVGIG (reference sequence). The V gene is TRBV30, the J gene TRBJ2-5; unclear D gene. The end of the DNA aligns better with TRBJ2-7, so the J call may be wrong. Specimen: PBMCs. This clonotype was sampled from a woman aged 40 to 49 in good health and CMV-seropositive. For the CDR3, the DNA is TGTGCCTGGAGCTCGGGTGCGGTTAAATACGAGCAGTACTTC. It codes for CAWSSGAVKYEQYF.